This TCR beta chain was retrieved from a study of T cells of healthy individuals. This clonotype was counted many times. TCRdb ran MiXCR on the 5' RACE reads and lists one entry per CDR3 protein. The sample includes about 82,000 distinct CDR3 sequences, about 5% of them seen just once. The TCR sequence derives from a female donor in good health.

The CDR3 bases are TGCGCCAGCGGGCGCTCCCTATCCTACAATGAGCAGTTCTTC. Translating it yields CASGRSLSYNEQFF. The genes are TRBV10-2 and TRBJ2-1; D is unresolved. V lost 8 bases, J lost 1 base, and 12 bases lay in between. In germline, CDR1 is WSHSY, CDR2 SAAADI. The CDR3 runs 14 residues.